The rows below give T cell receptor beta chains drawn from one sample of a study of shared clonotypes between healthy human individuals. TCRdb keeps only in-frame clones here, not all; method: immunoSEQ multiplex PCR. Of some 2,500,000 clones listed, around 90% are singletons. Source material: naive CD4+ T cells from PBMCs. The receptors were gathered from a man aged 18 to 35 in good health. Some clones in this sample may be carry-over from other donors' samples. Each CDR3 is given with its conserved first and last residue. Fields, in order: J gene, V gene, D gene, clone size, CDR3 protein, CDR3 DNA. D genes are given only for firm matches. Where a row states a size, it is once, few, many or the class of an expanded clone; other rows omit it.

>TRBJ2-5|TRBV6-5|-|-
CASSYHQENQETQYF
TGTGCCAGCAGTTACCACCAAGAGAACCAAGAGACCCAGTACTTC
>TRBJ1-5|TRBV9|-|-
CASSVVSGSGQPQHF
TGTGCCAGCAGCGTAGTATCAGGGTCCGGTCAGCCCCAGCATTTT
>TRBJ1-2|TRBV30|-|-
CAWTPGSLYGYTF
TGTGCCTGGACCCCGGGTTCTTTATATGGCTACACCTTC
>TRBJ2-2|TRBV7-3|-|-
CASSTQVSPGELFF
TGTGCCAGCAGCACACAGGTTTCGCCCGGGGAGCTGTTTTTT
>TRBJ1-2|TRBV28|TRBD1|few
CASTRDSGYTF
TGTGCCAGCACCAGGGACAGTGGCTACACCTTC
>TRBJ2-3|TRBV25-1|TRBD1|once
CASSEQGASTDTQYF
TGTGCCAGCAGTGAACAGGGGGCTAGCACAGATACGCAGTATTTT
>TRBJ2-5|TRBV30|-|-
CAWGVGTAETQYF
TGTGCCTGGGGCGTTGGAACAGCGGAGACCCAGTACTTC
>TRBJ2-3|TRBV7-2|-|-
CASSLGIRTDTQYF
TGTGCCAGCAGCTTAGGGATTCGCACAGATACGCAGTATTTT
>TRBJ2-7|TRBV6-6|TRBD2|-
CASRIFRTSGISEQYF
TGTGCCAGCAGAATATTTAGGACTAGCGGGATCTCGGAGCAGTACTTC
>TRBJ2-2|TRBV11-1|TRBD2|-
CASSLGVARSGRETGELFF
TGTGCCAGCAGCTTAGGAGTGGCCCGTAGCGGGAGAGAGACCGGGGAGCTGTTTTTT
>TRBJ2-2|TRBV2|TRBD1|-
CASRGGQGANTGELFF
TGTGCCAGCAGGGGAGGACAGGGGGCAAACACCGGGGAGCTGTTTTTT
>TRBJ1-3|TRBV6-1|TRBD1|-
CASSEGQRNTIYF
TGTGCCAGCAGTGAGGGACAGAGAAACACCATATATTTT
>TRBJ2-7|TRBV7-3|TRBD2|-
CASSFQAGDEQYF
TGTGCCAGCAGCTTTCAAGCGGGAGACGAGCAGTACTTC
>TRBJ2-5|TRBV2|TRBD1|-
CASTPGTGYLETQYF
TGTGCCAGCACCCCCGGGACAGGGTATTTGGAGACCCAGTACTTC
>TRBJ2-7|TRBV10-1|TRBD2|-
CASRSTSGPSYEQYF
TGCGCCAGCCGTTCCACTAGCGGCCCCTCCTACGAGCAGTACTTC
>TRBJ2-7|TRBV5-1|TRBD1|-
CASSFKSTGTYEQYF
TGCGCCAGCAGCTTCAAATCGACAGGGACCTACGAGCAGTACTTC
>TRBJ1-2|TRBV5-1|-|once
CASSLGGTKLGNGYTF
TGCGCCAGCAGCTTAGGAGGGACTAAGCTCGGTAATGGCTACACCTTC
>TRBJ2-7|TRBV27|-|-
CASMLTGSYEQYF
TGTGCCAGCATGCTCACAGGAAGCTACGAGCAGTACTTC
>TRBJ1-1|TRBV30|TRBD1|-
CAWVPGTATFF
TGTGCCTGGGTTCCTGGGACAGCAACTTTCTTT
>TRBJ2-5|TRBV7-2|-|-
CASSLVRSKTQYF
TGTGCCAGCAGCTTAGTTCGGTCGAAGACCCAGTACTTC
>TRBJ2-2|TRBV4-2|TRBD2|-
CASSRGLADNTGELFF
TGTGCCAGCAGCCGCGGACTAGCGGATAACACCGGGGAGCTGTTTTTT
>TRBJ2-5|TRBV6-1|TRBD2|once
CASSIAGGLETQYF
TGTGCCAGCAGTATAGCGGGAGGCTTGGAGACCCAGTACTTC
>TRBJ2-7|TRBV28|-|-
CASSSRLVGGEQYF
TGTGCCAGCAGTTCTCGACTGGTTGGTGGCGAGCAGTACTTC
>TRBJ1-1|TRBV7-2|-|-
CASSLELTTEAFF
TGTGCCAGCAGCTTAGAACTGACGACTGAAGCTTTCTTT
>TRBJ2-7|TRBV7-8|-|-
CASSSITGSGYEQYF
TGTGCCAGCAGCTCGATCACCGGGAGCGGTTACGAGCAGTACTTC
>TRBJ2-7|TRBV5-5|TRBD2|-
CASSFSGSGYEQYF
TGTGCCAGCAGCTTTAGCGGGAGTGGTTACGAGCAGTACTTC
>TRBJ1-5|TRBV19|TRBD1|once
CASNPRGRVEGNQPQHF
TGTGCCAGTAATCCCAGGGGGAGGGTCGAAGGCAATCAGCCCCAGCATTTT
>TRBJ2-3|TRBV7-2|TRBD2|-
CASSLMGGRASRDTQYF
TGTGCCAGCAGCTTAATGGGCGGGAGGGCCTCTCGAGATACGCAGTATTTT
>TRBJ2-7|TRBV7-2|-|-
CASSRSGFYEQYF
TGTGCCAGCAGCCGTAGCGGTTTCTACGAGCAGTACTTC
>TRBJ1-4|TRBV6-1|TRBD1|-
CASSDNTGTGDEKLFF
TGTGCCAGCAGTGATAACACCGGGACAGGGGATGAAAAACTGTTTTTT
>TRBJ1-2|TRBV19|-|-
CASSINPIGSYGYTF
TGTGCCAGTAGTATTAACCCGATCGGTTCCTATGGCTACACCTTC
>TRBJ2-1|TRBV19|TRBD2|-
CASRSQRRLAGERGSEQFF
TGTGCCAGTAGATCCCAACGGCGGCTAGCGGGAGAAAGAGGTAGTGAGCAGTTCTTC
>TRBJ1-2|TRBV4-2|TRBD1|-
CASSQDGQGGNNYGYTF
TGTGCCAGCAGCCAAGATGGACAGGGGGGGAATAACTATGGCTACACCTTC
>TRBJ2-7|TRBV10-2|TRBD1|-
CASSTAGTVYEQYF
TGCGCCAGCTCGACCGCCGGGACAGTCTACGAGCAGTACTTC
>TRBJ2-2|TRBV5-1|TRBD1|-
CASSGDRGNTGELFF
TGCGCCAGCAGCGGAGACAGGGGGAACACCGGGGAGCTGTTTTTT
>TRBJ1-2|TRBV5-4|TRBD1|-
CASSIGQDNYGYTF
TGTGCCAGCAGCATAGGACAGGACAACTATGGCTACACCTTC
>TRBJ2-7|TRBV19|TRBD1|-
CASSRGQVYEQYF
TGTGCCAGTAGTAGGGGACAGGTCTACGAGCAGTACTTC
>TRBJ2-1|TRBV29-1|TRBD2|-
CSVEDGSGSGEQFF
TGCAGCGTTGAAGATGGGAGCGGGAGTGGTGAGCAGTTCTTC